These 3 T cell receptor beta chains were all obtained from the same sample, sequenced in a study of blood T cell repertoires in COVID-19. This table comes from immunoSEQ multiplex PCR, and its TCRdb copy is limited to in-frame clones, with some not included. The profile shows under 200,000 clones, approximately 90% of them singletons. Sequencing used peripheral blood. The receptors here all came from a young man with COVID-19, enrolled during active disease.

The chain has TRBV4-3 and TRBJ2-7, with TRBD1 matching 10 bases. The CDR3 runs 14 residues. CDR1 LGHNA and CDR2 YSLEER come from the germline V gene. The junction had 1 base not matched to a gene; V was cut back by 5 bases and J by 0 bases. The CDR3 DNA sequence: TGCGCCAGCAGCTGGACAGGGGGCTCCTACGAGCAGTACTTC. Translating it yields CASSWTGGSYEQYF.

The V call is TRBV18, the J call TRBJ2-1; 13 bases map to TRBD2. CDR1 KGHSH and CDR2 LQKENI come from the germline V gene. This CDR3 is 16 amino acids long. Unmatched junction bases numbered 8, after V lost 3 bases and J lost 9 bases. In DNA form, the CDR3 reads TGTGCCAGCTCACCCGGGACTAGCGGGACTTGGGGTGAGCAGTTCTTC. Translation gives CASSPGTSGTWGEQFF.

The genes are TRBV4-3 and TRBJ2-7; 9 nucleotides align to TRBD2. Germline V gene sequence: CDR1 LGHNA, CDR2 YSLEER. This CDR3 spans 16 amino acids. The junction had 6 bases not matched to a gene; V was cut back by 0 bases and J by 3 bases. Here the CDR3 reads CASSQDILAGDYEQYF. In nucleotides, the CDR3 is TGCGCCAGCAGCCAAGATATACTAGCGGGTGACTACGAGCAGTACTTC.